This TCR beta chain was recorded in a study of a mutant IDH1 vaccine in newly diagnosed glioma. About the study: Vaccination followed radiotherapy alone by 4-6 weeks, or accompanied temozolomide cycles. Week 35 brought visit V12, which was followed by visit V13 at week 47. Sex among treated patients split 62.5% male, 37.5% female; mean age was roughly 40 years.

The protocol was immunoSEQ multiplex PCR, while the TCRdb copy is restricted to in-frame clones and leaves out a portion. The table lists around 30,000 clones, 87% of them singletons. Study-wide points: Across multiple MHC alleles, roughly 93% of patients had vaccine-induced responses.

Time point: week 47, end of study. Every vaccination contained 300 ug of the mutant IDH1 20-mer peptide and was paired with topical imiquimod. A remark on this clone: What it recognizes is unknown.

CDR3 length: 17 amino acids. V shed 7 bases and J 5 bases; nucleotides not matched to a gene: 9. The germline gives CDR1 SNHLY, CDR2 FYNNEI. The specimen was PBMCs, collected from a glioma patient whose treatment included an IDH1 peptide vaccine. The chain is built from TRBV2 and TRBJ2-3, with TRBD2 matching 16 bases. The origin of this receptor is a woman aged 25 to 39 with glioma. The DNA of the CDR3 is TGTGCCAGCATTCTGGGACTAGCGGGGGGGCCATTAGATACGCAGTATTTT. This gives the protein CASILGLAGGPLDTQYF.